Presented here are 29 T cell receptor beta chains from one specimen sequenced in a study of blood T cell repertoires in COVID-19. TCRdb's table, derived via immunoSEQ multiplex PCR, lists solely in-frame clones and lacks some. The sample includes 120,000 or so clones, around 90% of them seen just once. The specimen sequenced was peripheral blood. Receptors originate from a man aged 50 or older with active COVID-19.

As to this clone: Other DNA sequences within the sample encode an identical CDR3. The chain is built from TRBV11-2 and TRBJ2-7; D uncertain. The CDR3 runs to 13 residues. The V end lost 0 bases, the J end lost 3 bases, and 6 bases lay between the germline ends. The germline gives CDR1 SGHAT, CDR2 FQNNGV. The CDR3: CASSLDRSYEQYF. The CDR3 region has the DNA TGTGCCAGCAGCTTAGATAGGAGCTACGAGCAGTACTTC.

The rearrangement joins TRBV6-5 to TRBJ2-5; 8 nucleotides match TRBD1. CDR3 length: 16 residues. The germline CDR1 and CDR2 sequences are MNHEY and SVGAGI. Germline trimming cut 0 bases from V and 5 bases from J; bases unmatched to any gene: 8. The CDR3 sequence is CASSYSPPGQAETQYF. The CDR3 DNA is TGTGCCAGCAGTTACTCGCCGCCGGGACAGGCGGAGACCCAGTACTTC.

This chain joins TRBV7-2 and TRBJ1-2; no reliable D call. The V end was cut by 2 bases, the J end by 5 bases, with 6 bases between. This CDR3 region has 12 residues. CDR1 is SGHTA and CDR2 is FQGNSA in the germline V gene. CDR3 sequence reads: CASSLTTYGYTF. For the CDR3, the DNA is TGTGCCAGCAGCTTAACTACATATGGCTACACCTTC.

The CDR3 sequence: CASSLPSQETQYF. The CDR3 region has the DNA TGCGCCAGCAGCTTGCCTAGCCAAGAGACCCAGTACTTC. V gene TRBV5-1 combines with J gene TRBJ2-5; D gene uncertain. Germline lookup yields CDR1 SGHRS and CDR2 YFSETQ. The V end lost 1 base, the J end lost 1 base, and 5 bases lay between the germline ends. This CDR3 region has 13 residues.

Only one count was recorded for this clone. This sequence joins TRBV18 and TRBJ1-2; D is undetermined. The germline gives CDR1 KGHSH, CDR2 LQKENI. V was clipped by 1 base and J by 5 bases, with 17 bases between them. This CDR3 contains 16 residues. DNA of the CDR3: TGTGCCAGCTCACCACAACCCGGGTCGGAAATTTATGGCTACACCTTC. It encodes CASSPQPGSEIYGYTF.

On this clone: At one end the junction does not follow the germline gene, possibly because of a read error. This rearrangement joins TRBV11-2 to TRBJ2-7, with TRBD2 matching over 13 bases. The CDR3 has 14 residues. Germline V gene lookup returns CDR1 SGHAT and CDR2 FQNNGV. The CDR3: CASSLLAGGLIRDF. DNA for the CDR3: TGTGCCAGCAGTTTACTAGCGGGGGGGCTCATTAGGGACTTC. Supplemented by reference TRBV11-2 and TRBJ2-7, the full variable domain reads EAGVAQSPRYKIIEKRQSVAFWCNPISGHATLYWYQQILGQGPKLLIQFQNNGVVDDSQLPKDRFSAERLKGVDSTLKIQPAKLEDSAVYLCASSLLAGGLIRDFGPGTRLTVT.

This clone appeared once. This chain connects TRBV2 to TRBJ1-1; 7 nucleotides line up with TRBD1. The CDR3 is made up of 14 amino acids. CDR1 and CDR2 (germline): SNHLY, FYNNEI. Trimming at V came to 5 bases and at J to 4 bases, leaving 7 bases not matched to a gene. The CDR3 nucleotides read TGTGCCAGCAGTCTAGGACAGGCTTCCACTGAAGCTTTCTTT. It codes for CASSLGQASTEAFF.

The rearrangement joins TRBV19 to TRBJ1-5, with D unresolved. Germline CDR1 reads LNHDA; CDR2 reads SQIVND (reference sequence). The CDR3 is 15 amino acids. Trimming took off 7 bases at V and 0 bases at J, with 13 bases between the two ends. The chain's CDR3 is CASTDRGYSNQPQHF. CDR3 coding DNA: TGTGCCAGTACCGACCGGGGTTATAGCAATCAGCCCCAGCATTTT.

This clone was detected once. This rearrangement joins TRBV7-7 to TRBJ2-3; 11 bases match TRBD2. This CDR3 comprises 15 residues. V was pared by 5 bases and J by 3 bases, with 4 bases of the junction left unmatched. Germline lookup yields CDR1 SSHAT and CDR2 FNYEAQ (reference sequence). The CDR3 sequence is CASSLGLAVTDTQYF. CDR3 nucleotide sequence: TGTGCCAGCAGCCTGGGACTAGCGGTGACAGATACGCAGTATTTT.

The chain employs TRBV29-1 and TRBJ2-1; tentative D call: TRBD2 (6 bases). CDR3 length equals 15 residues. V lost 6 bases to trimming and J lost 0 bases, with 15 bases between them. CDR1 and CDR2 from the germline V gene are SQVTM and ANQGSEA. CDR3 loop: CSVLLGGFSYNEQFF. The CDR3 DNA reads TGCAGCGTCCTCCTTGGGGGGTTCTCCTACAATGAGCAGTTCTTC.

The gene calls are TRBV6-4 and TRBJ2-3; D is unresolved. The germline CDR1 and CDR2 sequences are MRHNA and SNTAGT. The CDR3 loop spans 14 amino acids. The ends were cut back, 6 bases at V and 2 bases at J, with 12 bases in the middle. CDR3 sequence (DNA): TGTGCCAGCAGGGAGTCTTACATCACAGATACGCAGTATTTT. It yields the protein CASRESYITDTQYF.

This rearrangement joins TRBV19 to TRBJ2-1, with 8 bases fitting TRBD2. The CDR3 has 15 amino acids. J was trimmed by 7 bases and V by 6 bases; bases with no gene match: 11. Germline assignment: CDR1 LNHDA and CDR2 SQIVND (reference sequence). The CDR3 is CASSHRTSTPNEQFF. The CDR3 DNA follows: TGTGCCAGTAGCCATCGGACTAGCACACCTAATGAGCAGTTCTTC.

This sequence joins TRBV30 and TRBJ1-1, with TRBD1 identical over 8 bases. The CDR3 loop spans 16 amino acids. V dropped 3 bases and J dropped 3; count of bases not matched to a gene: 12. Germline values: CDR1 GTSNPN, CDR2 SVGIG (reference sequence). Here the CDR3 reads CAWRVRTGSGDTEAFF. As DNA, the CDR3 is TGTGCCTGGAGAGTCCGGACAGGGTCTGGGGACACTGAAGCTTTCTTT.

The chain combines TRBV2 with TRBJ2-7; 8 positions agree with TRBD1. The CDR3 has 12 amino acids. Germline V gives CDR1 SNHLY, CDR2 FYNNEI. Losses at the gene ends were 6 bases for V and 3 bases for J; bases not matched to a gene: 1. The CDR3: CASSGQGYEQYF. The DNA of the CDR3 is TGTGCCAGCAGCGGACAGGGCTACGAGCAGTACTTC.

This clone was found once. The chain employs TRBV9 and TRBJ1-6; D not certain. Germline loops: CDR1 SGDLS, CDR2 YYNGEE. The CDR3 is 17 amino acids. Trimming stripped 3 bases from V and 1 base from J, with 14 bases between. CDR3 in DNA: TGTGCCAGCAGCGCCCCCCGGGGATCGTCCTATAATTCACCCCTCCACTTT. Encoded protein: CASSAPRGSSYNSPLHF.

The sample holds one count of this clone. This sequence joins TRBV4-1 and TRBJ2-3, with 11 positions matching TRBD1. The CDR3 extends over 16 amino acids. Germline CDR1 is MGHRA and CDR2 is YSYEKL. Unmatched junction bases numbered 6, after V lost 4 bases and J lost 3 bases. The CDR3 DNA sequence: TGCGCCAGCAGCCTATCGGACAGGGGGCGAACAGATACGCAGTATTTT. This gives the protein CASSLSDRGRTDTQYF.

The chain combines TRBV14 with TRBJ2-5; TRBD2 agrees at 11 bases. Germline assignment: CDR1 SGHDN and CDR2 FVKESK. V shed 1 base, J shed 5 bases, and the junction held 3 bases outside the gene matches. This CDR3 has 15 amino acids. CDR3 region: CASSQGASGRETQYF. For the CDR3, the DNA is TGTGCCAGCAGCCAAGGGGCTAGCGGGAGGGAGACCCAGTACTTC.

The chain couples TRBV9 to TRBJ1-1; 12 positions match TRBD1. Germline values: CDR1 SGDLS, CDR2 YYNGEE. The CDR3 sequence is 14 residues long. V shed 3 bases and J 6 bases; nucleotides not matched to a gene: 3. The CDR3 region is CASSGGTGGPEAFF. The CDR3 DNA reads as TGTGCCAGCAGCGGCGGGACAGGGGGCCCTGAAGCTTTCTTT. The complete variable domain, with remaining parts taken from reference TRBV9 and TRBJ1-1, reads DSGVTQTPKHLITATGQRVTLRCSPRSGDLSVYWYQQSLDQGLQFLIQYYNGEERAKGNILERFSAQQFPDLHSELNLSSLELGDSALYFCASSGGTGGPEAFFGQGTRLTVV.

This clone was found a few times. This chain joins TRBV9 and TRBJ2-7, with TRBD2 matching 9 bases. Germline V lookup: CDR1 SGDLS, CDR2 YYNGEE. The CDR3 length is 17 residues. V dropped 0 bases and J dropped 2; count of bases not matched to a gene: 9. CDR3 bases: TGTGCCAGCAGCGTAGCTAGTAGCGGGAGAATCCCCTACGAGCAGTACGTC. Translated, it gives CASSVASSGRIPYEQYV.

The chain is built from TRBV14 and TRBJ1-5, with D unresolved. The germline V gene has CDR1 SGHDN and CDR2 FVKESK. Trimming cost V 2 bases and J 4 bases, with 6 bases left between them. The CDR3 sequence is 13 residues long. In DNA, the CDR3 is TGTGCCAGCAGCCAACACAGTAATCAGCCCCAGCATTTT. Amino acids: CASSQHSNQPQHF.

The CDR3 region is CASRTGGISRTGELFF. CDR3 bases: TGTGCCAGCAGGACAGGGGGCATTTCGAGAACCGGGGAGCTGTTTTTT. The chain combines TRBV2 with TRBJ2-2; 10 bases are a match to TRBD1. V lost 6 bases and J lost 5; bases outside the gene matches: 9. CDR3 size: 16 residues. The germline V gene encodes CDR1 SNHLY and CDR2 FYNNEI.

The rearrangement links TRBV6-5 to TRBJ1-2; D call uncertain. Trimming left V 5 bases short and J 3 bases short, with 13 bases between. CDR1 MNHEY and CDR2 SVGAGI come from the germline V gene. The CDR3 is 14 residues long. The CDR3 DNA sequence: TGTGCCAGCAGTATCACTATGGTTTACTATGGCTACACCTTC. Protein product: CASSITMVYYGYTF.

This clone occurred a few times. The chain has TRBV2 and TRBJ1-2, with TRBD1 identical over 8 bases. This CDR3 spans 15 amino acids. The ends lost 7 bases at V and 0 bases at J; junction bases unmatched: 7. Looked up from germline, CDR1 is SNHLY and CDR2 is FYNNEI. The CDR3 is CASNRKDRANYGYTF. The CDR3 nucleotides are TGTGCCAGCAATCGAAAGGACAGGGCTAACTATGGCTACACCTTC.

The V gene is TRBV5-1, the J gene TRBJ2-4, with a weak D call TRBD1 (6 bases). The CDR3 contains 16 residues. Trimming shortened V by 3 bases and J by 0 bases, and 13 bases separated the two germline ends. Per the germline V gene, CDR1 is SGHRS and CDR2 is YFSETQ. Written as DNA, the CDR3 is TGCGCCAGCAGCTCGACAGGTGCCTTAGCCAAAAACATTCAGTACTTC. Residues: CASSSTGALAKNIQYF.

This clone was picked up one time. The CDR3 here is CASSQAGGTYNEQFF. CDR3 bases: TGCGCCAGCAGCCAAGCGGGAGGGACCTACAATGAGCAGTTCTTC. The chain links TRBV5-1 to TRBJ2-1; 10 nucleotides line up with TRBD2. J lost 2 bases, V lost 4 bases, and 3 bases had no gene match. The CDR3 totals 15 residues. Germline values: CDR1 SGHRS, CDR2 YFSETQ. The full variable domain, completed using reference TRBV5-1 and TRBJ2-1, is KAGVTQTPRYLIKTRGQQVTLSCSPISGHRSVSWYQQTPGQGLQFLFEYFSETQRNKGNFPGRFSGRQFSNSRSEMNVSTLELGDSALYLCASSQAGGTYNEQFFGPGTRLTVL.

On this clone: The identical CDR3 is also encoded by other nucleotide sequences in the sample. The genes are TRBV5-1 and TRBJ1-4, with D perhaps matching TRBD1 (6 bases). Trimming took off 0 bases at V and 5 bases at J, with 8 bases between the two ends. The V gene's germline CDR1 is SGHRS and CDR2 YFSETQ. CDR3 size: 14 residues. The DNA for the CDR3 is TGCGCCAGCAGCTTGGGGCAGGGGAATGAAAAACTGTTTTTT. Its protein product is CASSLGQGNEKLFF.

The CDR3 is CASSSNYGYTF. The CDR3 DNA follows: TGTGCCAGCAGCTCTAACTATGGCTACACCTTC. This chain links TRBV6-6 with TRBJ1-2; no clear D gene. Germline CDR1 is MNHNY and CDR2 is SVGAGI (reference sequence). The CDR3 is made up of 11 amino acids. V was cut by 6 bases and J by 0 bases, with 2 bases left in between.

J is TRBJ2-2 and V is TRBV9, with D possibly being TRBD2 (6 bases). The V end lost 0 bases, the J end lost 0 bases, and 6 bases lay between the germline ends. Germline values: CDR1 SGDLS, CDR2 YYNGEE. This CDR3 spans 15 amino acids. The CDR3 region has the DNA TGTGCCAGCAGCGTAGGCGGGGCGAACACCGGGGAGCTGTTTTTT. Protein sequence: CASSVGGANTGELFF.

The chain combines TRBV10-2 with TRBJ2-2; possibly TRBD1 for D (5 bases). The CDR3 contains 11 residues. CDR1 and CDR2 from the germline V gene are WSHSY and SAAADI. Trimming pared 6 bases from V and 6 bases from J, leaving 5 bases between. Here the CDR3 reads CASRGPGELFF. The CDR3 DNA follows: TGCGCCAGCAGGGGGCCCGGGGAGCTGTTTTTT.